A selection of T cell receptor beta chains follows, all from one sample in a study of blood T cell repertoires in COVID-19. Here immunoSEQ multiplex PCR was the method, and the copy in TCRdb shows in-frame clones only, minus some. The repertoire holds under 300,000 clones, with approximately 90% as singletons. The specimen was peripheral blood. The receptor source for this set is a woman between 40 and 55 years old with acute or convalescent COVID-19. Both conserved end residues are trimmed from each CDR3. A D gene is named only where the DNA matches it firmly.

cdr3_aa: ASSRTVGAF
d_call: -
v_call: TRBV12-3/TRBV12-4

cdr3_aa: ASSLTGDNSPLH
d_call: TRBD1
v_call: TRBV5-1

cdr3_aa: ASSYRTGERTNEKLF
d_call: TRBD1
v_call: TRBV7-9

cdr3_aa: ASSLWSLDRSGYT
d_call: -
v_call: TRBV27

cdr3_aa: ASSPAYKQGSSGGNSQETQY
d_call: TRBD2
v_call: TRBV13

cdr3_aa: ASSYGGREKLF
d_call: -
v_call: TRBV5-1

cdr3_aa: ASSPPTGSEAF
d_call: -
v_call: TRBV18

cdr3_aa: ASSLRGGTGMSPLH
d_call: -
v_call: TRBV7-3

cdr3_aa: ASSQGPQGAGGYT
d_call: TRBD1
v_call: TRBV4-2

cdr3_aa: ASSPKMEGTGELF
d_call: -
v_call: TRBV18

cdr3_aa: SVTGRRGGIETDTQY
d_call: TRBD2
v_call: TRBV29-1

cdr3_aa: ASSPPGGGGLRTEAF
d_call: -
v_call: TRBV18